This T cell receptor beta chain was observed in a study of T-cell memory formation after mild COVID-19. Study in general: Clusters of TCRs were largely donor specific.

Germline V CDR1 and CDR2: SQVTM, ANQGSEA. V shed 5 bases and J shed 7 bases, with 8 bases lying between them. This CDR3 has 10 amino acids. Employing constant-segment primers, 5'RACE generated TCR alpha and TCR beta cDNA libraries bearing sample barcodes and UMIs. MiXCR, applied by TCRdb to the 5' RACE reads, yields one record per CDR3 protein. Altogether hundreds of thousands of distinct CDR3 sequences are present, roughly 22% being singletons, with the ten largest covering about 8.2%. This clonotype was observed a handful of times. Its antigen is unidentified. Regarding the study as a whole: CM and EM subsets held most contracting CD4+ clones; EMRA held CD8+ ones. The study detected some responding clones in pre-infection memory, suggesting cross-reactive memory joined.

The sequence derives from an adult woman who had mild COVID-19 (a few samples of this study predate the infection). Cell type and time point are not known. V usage is TRBV29-1 and J usage is TRBJ1-1; tentative D call: TRBD1 (6 bases). The sequenced material came from PBMCs or a T cell subset sorted from them (not recorded which). CDR3 nucleotides: TGCAGCGTTCAACAGGGTGAAGCTTTCTTT. It translates to CSVQQGEAFF.